These 10 T cell receptor beta chains originate from one sample sequenced in a study of T cells in pancreatic ductal adenocarcinoma. Sequenced by immunoSEQ multiplex PCR; TCRdb stores in-frame clones only, minus some. Among roughly 100,000 clones, more than 90% were seen once, and the ten largest hold roughly 3%. No neoadjuvant therapy was given to the selected pancreatic ductal adenocarcinoma patients before their surgery. Sequencing input: PBMCs. These receptors came from a human donor with pancreatic ductal adenocarcinoma.

In its sample, this clone was seen once. In the same sample, other DNA sequences code for this CDR3. The gene calls are TRBV30 and TRBJ2-2, with a tentative D call TRBD2 (5 bases). The CDR3 has 13 amino acids. Trimming pared 2 bases from V and 1 base from J, leaving 5 bases between. Germline assignment: CDR1 GTSNPN and CDR2 SVGIG (reference sequence). DNA of the CDR3: TGTGCCTGGAGTAGCGGGAACACCGGGGAGCTGTTTTTT. It codes for CAWSSGNTGELFF.

The J gene is TRBJ2-1, the V gene TRBV15; TRBD2 agrees at 12 bases. Germline loops: CDR1 LNHNV, CDR2 YYDKDF (reference sequence). With 9 bases clipped from V and 8 bases from J, the junction kept 5 bases outside the gene matches. This CDR3 region has 13 residues. The CDR3, as DNA: TGTGCCACGCGGACTAGCGGGACCCATGAGCAGTTCTTC. It yields the protein CATRTSGTHEQFF.

The chain carries TRBV4-2 and TRBJ2-3; D perhaps matches TRBD2 (5 bases). This CDR3 has 15 amino acids. Germline V CDR1 and CDR2: LGHNA, YNFKEQ. V was trimmed by 0 bases and J by 0 bases, leaving 7 bases between them. The CDR3 DNA follows: TGTGCCAGCAGCCAAGACGGGATAAGCACAGATACGCAGTATTTT. Its protein is CASSQDGISTDTQYF.

The chain employs TRBV7-2 and TRBJ2-7; 9 bases line up with TRBD1. V lost 5 bases, J lost 3 bases, and 11 bases stayed unmatched. Looked up from germline, CDR1 is SGHTA and CDR2 is FQGNSA. The CDR3 is 16 amino acids. The CDR3 protein is CASSHNPGTGFYEQYF. Written as DNA, the CDR3 is TGTGCCAGCAGCCACAATCCCGGGACAGGGTTCTACGAGCAGTACTTC.

The V and J genes are TRBV18 and TRBJ2-7, with 7 nucleotides matching TRBD1. Unmatched junction bases numbered 10, after V lost 6 bases and J lost 2 bases. CDR1 and CDR2 (germline): KGHSH, LQKENI. The CDR3 extends over 15 amino acids. CDR3 bases: TGTGCCAGCTCCCCCACAGGGGAGTCCCCCTACGAGCAGTACTTC. This encodes CASSPTGESPYEQYF.

This chain links TRBV19 with TRBJ1-3; TRBD1 is a possible D gene (5 bases). The CDR3 extends over 14 amino acids. The germline V and J ends were trimmed by 6 bases and 0 bases, with 9 bases remaining between them. Per germline, CDR1 LNHDA and CDR2 SQIVND (reference sequence). The CDR3 sequence is CASRDSDSGNTIYF. For the CDR3, the DNA is TGTGCCAGTAGAGACAGTGACTCTGGAAACACCATATATTTT.

The V and J genes are TRBV21-1 and TRBJ2-5; TRBD2 is the table's D call, not checked against the DNA. TRBV21-1 is an annotated pseudogene. The CDR3 totals 18 residues. This chain's CDR3 is CASSGPGLAVVTLETQYF. CDR3 nucleotides: TGTGCCAGCAGCGGGCCGGGACTAGCGGTTGTGACTTTGGAGACCCAGTACTTC.

The CDR3 DNA is TGTGCCAGCAGCCCACAGGACCCTTCCTACGAGCAGTACTTC. This sequence encodes CASSPQDPSYEQYF. The chain couples TRBV7-7 to TRBJ2-7; maybe TRBD1 (5 bases). CDR1 is SSHAT, CDR2 FNYEAQ, per germline (reference sequence). This CDR3 is built from 14 residues. The V gene lost 5 bases and the J gene lost 1 base, with 12 bases spanning the gap. Combining the CDR3 with reference TRBV7-7 and TRBJ2-7 gives the whole variable domain GAGVSQSPRYKVTKRGQDVTLRCDPISSHATLYWYQQALGQGPEFLTYFNYEAQPDKSGLPSDRFSAERPEGSISTLTIQRTEQRDSAMYRCASSPQDPSYEQYFGPGTRLTVT.

V and J are TRBV5-1 and TRBJ1-4; a possible D gene is TRBD1 (5 bases). V lost 0 bases and J lost 6, with 9 bases in between. The CDR3 covers 14 residues. The V gene's germline CDR1 is SGHRS and CDR2 YFSETQ. CDR3 coding DNA: TGCGCCAGCAGCTTGGAAGTAGGGGATGAAAAACTGTTTTTT. Protein product: CASSLEVGDEKLFF.

The chain recombines TRBV7-2 with TRBJ2-3; 7 bases agree with TRBD2. CDR3 size: 18 residues. The trim removed 0 bases at V and 3 bases at J, leaving 12 bases unmatched. Looked up from germline, CDR1 is SGHTA and CDR2 is FQGNSA. The CDR3, as DNA: TGTGCCAGCAGCTTAGCTAGCGGGCGACCGCGGGTAACAGATACGCAGTATTTT. Protein product: CASSLASGRPRVTDTQYF.